Listed here is a single T cell receptor beta chain. The antigen remains unidentified. Nominally healthy donors provided the samples, though records likely missed some immune exposures. The data originate from a study of cytomegalovirus exposure and HLA in healthy donors. PCR employed 60 Vbeta and 13 Jbeta primers. Data came from immunoSEQ multiplex PCR; TCRdb stores just in-frame clones and leaves some out. The data hold approximately 54,000 clones, with more than 70% observed a single time. The study's findings and limits: 164 TCR beta chains were listed as cytomegalovirus-associated. DRB1 showed the most TCR associations and HLA-C the fewest in a later analysis, as rates varied by HLA locus.

The origin of this receptor is a woman aged 18 to 35 in good health and CMV-seronegative. The sample comprised PBMCs.

CDR3 protein: CASSPGGYEQYF. The CDR3, as DNA: TGCGCCAGCAGCCCCGGGGGCTACGAGCAGTACTTC. The chain is built from TRBV5-1 and TRBJ2-7; weak D call: TRBD2 (6 bases). Germline assignment: CDR1 SGHRS and CDR2 YFSETQ. Between the trimmed V and J ends, which lost 4 bases and 3 bases, there was a span of 8 bases. The length of the CDR3 is 12 residues.